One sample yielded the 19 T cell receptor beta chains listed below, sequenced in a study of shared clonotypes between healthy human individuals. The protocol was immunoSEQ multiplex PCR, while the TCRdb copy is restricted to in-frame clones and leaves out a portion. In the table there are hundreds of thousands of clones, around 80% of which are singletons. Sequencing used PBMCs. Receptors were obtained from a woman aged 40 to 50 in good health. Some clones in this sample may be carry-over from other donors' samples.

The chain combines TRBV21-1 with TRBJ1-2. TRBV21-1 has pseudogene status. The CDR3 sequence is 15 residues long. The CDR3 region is CASSPRSPLGYGYTF. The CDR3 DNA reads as TGTGCCAGCAGCCCGCGGTCGCCCCTAGGCTATGGCTACACCTTC.

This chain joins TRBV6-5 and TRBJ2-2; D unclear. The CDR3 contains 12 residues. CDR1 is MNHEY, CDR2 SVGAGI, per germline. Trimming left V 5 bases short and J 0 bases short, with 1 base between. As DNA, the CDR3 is TGTGCCAGCAGTACGAACACCGGGGAGCTGTTTTTT. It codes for CASSTNTGELFF.

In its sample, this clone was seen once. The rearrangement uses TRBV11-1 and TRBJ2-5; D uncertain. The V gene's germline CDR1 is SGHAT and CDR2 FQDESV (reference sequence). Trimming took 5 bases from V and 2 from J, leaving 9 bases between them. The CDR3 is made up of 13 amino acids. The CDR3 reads CASSPRRQETQYF. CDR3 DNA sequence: TGTGCCAGCAGCCCTCGTCGACAAGAGACCCAGTACTTC.

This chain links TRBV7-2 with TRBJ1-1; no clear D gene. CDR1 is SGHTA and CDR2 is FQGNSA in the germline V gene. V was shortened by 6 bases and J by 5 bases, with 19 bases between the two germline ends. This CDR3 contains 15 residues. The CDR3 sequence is CASSRAAVGGTEAFF. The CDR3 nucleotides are TGTGCCAGCAGTCGAGCCGCGGTCGGAGGGACTGAAGCTTTCTTT.

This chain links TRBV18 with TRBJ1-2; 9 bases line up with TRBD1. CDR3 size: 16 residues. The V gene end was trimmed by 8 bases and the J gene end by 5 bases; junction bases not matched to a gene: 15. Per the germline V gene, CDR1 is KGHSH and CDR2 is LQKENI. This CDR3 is CASLPPRGQGPYGYTF. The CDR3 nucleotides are TGTGCCAGCCTCCCCCCCCGGGGACAGGGACCATATGGCTACACCTTC.

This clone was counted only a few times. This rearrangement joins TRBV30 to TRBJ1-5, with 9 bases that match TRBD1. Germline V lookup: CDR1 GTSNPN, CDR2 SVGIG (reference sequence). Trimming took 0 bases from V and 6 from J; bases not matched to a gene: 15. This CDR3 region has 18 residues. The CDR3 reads CAWSVQEGYRGQGQPQHF. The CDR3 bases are TGTGCCTGGAGTGTACAGGAGGGCTACAGGGGGCAAGGTCAGCCCCAGCATTTT.

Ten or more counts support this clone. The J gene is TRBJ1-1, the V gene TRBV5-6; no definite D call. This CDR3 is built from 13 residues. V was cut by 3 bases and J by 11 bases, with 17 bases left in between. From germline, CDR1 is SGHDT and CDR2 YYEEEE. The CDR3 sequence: CASSSILLSNAFF. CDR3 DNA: TGTGCCAGCAGCTCGATCCTACTGAGCAATGCTTTCTTT.

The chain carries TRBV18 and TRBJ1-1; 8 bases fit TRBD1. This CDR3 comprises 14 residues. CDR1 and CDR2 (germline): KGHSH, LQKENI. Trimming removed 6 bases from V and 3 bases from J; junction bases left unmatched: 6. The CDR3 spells CASSSGTGYTEAFF. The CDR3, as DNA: TGTGCCAGCTCCTCCGGGACAGGATACACTGAAGCTTTCTTT. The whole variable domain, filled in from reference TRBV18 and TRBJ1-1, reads NAGVMQNPRHLVRRRGQEARLRCSPMKGHSHVYWYRQLPEEGLKFMVYLQKENIIDESGMPKERFSAEFPKEGPSILRIQQVVRGDSAAYFCASSSGTGYTEAFFGQGTRLTVV.

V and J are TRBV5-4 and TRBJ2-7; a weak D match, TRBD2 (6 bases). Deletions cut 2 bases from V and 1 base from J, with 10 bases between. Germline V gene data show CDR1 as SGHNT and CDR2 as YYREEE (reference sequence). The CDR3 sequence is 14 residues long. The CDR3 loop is CASSLTAGSYEQYF. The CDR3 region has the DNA TGTGCCAGCAGCTTAACCGCGGGGTCCTACGAGCAGTACTTC.

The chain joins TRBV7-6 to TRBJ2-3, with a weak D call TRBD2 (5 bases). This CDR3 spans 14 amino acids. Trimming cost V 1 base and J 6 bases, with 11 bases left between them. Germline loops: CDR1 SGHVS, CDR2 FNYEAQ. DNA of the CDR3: TGTGCCAGCAGCTTAGTAACTAGTCCGGATACGCAGTATTTT. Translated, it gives CASSLVTSPDTQYF.

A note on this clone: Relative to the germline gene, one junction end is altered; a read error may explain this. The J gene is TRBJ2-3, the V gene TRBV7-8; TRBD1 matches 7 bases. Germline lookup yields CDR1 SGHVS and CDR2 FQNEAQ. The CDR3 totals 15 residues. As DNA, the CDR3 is TGTGCCACCAGCCCCTTGACAGGGCGAACAGATACGCAGTATTTT. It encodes CATSPLTGRTDTQYF.

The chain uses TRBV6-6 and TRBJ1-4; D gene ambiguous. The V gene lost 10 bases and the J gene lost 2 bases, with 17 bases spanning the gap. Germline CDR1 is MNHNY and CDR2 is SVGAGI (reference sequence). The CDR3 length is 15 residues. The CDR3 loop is CANSQLFVTNEKLFF. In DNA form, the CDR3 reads TGTGCCAACTCACAGTTATTTGTCACTAATGAAAAACTGTTTTTT.

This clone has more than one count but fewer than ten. The CDR3 is CASSFAGFEQYF. Here the CDR3 DNA reads TGTGCCAGCAGCTTTGCAGGGTTCGAGCAGTACTTC. The chain links TRBV7-9 to TRBJ2-7; D may be TRBD1 (5 bases). Per germline, CDR1 SEHNR and CDR2 FQNEAQ (reference sequence). The germline V and J ends were trimmed by 3 bases and 6 bases, with 9 bases remaining between them. CDR3 length: 12 residues.

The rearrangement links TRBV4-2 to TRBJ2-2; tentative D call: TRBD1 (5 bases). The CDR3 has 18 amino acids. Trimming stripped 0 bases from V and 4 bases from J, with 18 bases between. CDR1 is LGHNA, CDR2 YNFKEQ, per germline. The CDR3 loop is CASSQDSPLTGRTGELFF. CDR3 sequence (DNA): TGTGCCAGCAGCCAAGATTCCCCGCTAACAGGACGCACCGGGGAGCTGTTTTTT.

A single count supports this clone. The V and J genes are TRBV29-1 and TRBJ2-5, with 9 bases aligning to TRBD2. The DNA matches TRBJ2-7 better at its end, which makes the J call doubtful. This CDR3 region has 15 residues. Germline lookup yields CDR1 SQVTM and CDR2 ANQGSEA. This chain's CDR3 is CSVGPFSGGTYEQYF. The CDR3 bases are TGCAGCGTTGGCCCATTTAGCGGGGGTACCTACGAGCAGTACTTC.

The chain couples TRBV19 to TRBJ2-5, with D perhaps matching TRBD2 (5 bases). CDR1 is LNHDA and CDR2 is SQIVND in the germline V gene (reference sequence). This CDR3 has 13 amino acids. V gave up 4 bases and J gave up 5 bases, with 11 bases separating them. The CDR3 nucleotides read TGTGCCAGTAGTACGGGGTTGGTCGAGACCCAGTACTTC. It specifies CASSTGLVETQYF.

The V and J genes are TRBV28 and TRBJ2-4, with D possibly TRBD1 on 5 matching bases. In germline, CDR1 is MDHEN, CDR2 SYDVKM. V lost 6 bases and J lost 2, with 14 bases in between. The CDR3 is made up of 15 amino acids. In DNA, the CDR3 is TGTGCCAGCAGCCCCAGGGCCAGGTCCAAAAACATTCAGTACTTC. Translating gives CASSPRARSKNIQYF. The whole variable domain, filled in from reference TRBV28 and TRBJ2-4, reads DVKVTQSSRYLVKRTGEKVFLECVQDMDHENMFWYRQDPGLGLRLIYFSYDVKMKEKGDIPEGYSVSREKKERFSLILESASTNQTSMYLCASSPRARSKNIQYFGAGTRLSVL.

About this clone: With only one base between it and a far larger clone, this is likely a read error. CDR3 sequence: CASGGQGANEQYF. In DNA, the CDR3 is TGTGCCAGCGGGGGACAGGGGGCGAACGAGCAGTACTTC. V usage is TRBV7-9 and J usage is TRBJ2-7; TRBD1 aligns across 12 bases. V shed 8 bases, J shed 5 bases, and the junction held 4 bases outside the gene matches. CDR3 length: 13 residues. The germline V gene encodes CDR1 SEHNR and CDR2 FQNEAQ (reference sequence). Supplemented by reference TRBV7-9 and TRBJ2-7, the full variable domain reads DTGVSQNPRHKITKRGQNVTFRCDPISEHNRLYWYRQTLGQGPEFLTYFQNEAQLEKSRLLSDRFSAERPKGSFSTLEIQRTEQGDSAMYLCASGGQGANEQYFGPGTRLTVT.

The CDR3 sequence: CASSPQRGGRYEQYF. The CDR3, as DNA: TGTGCCAGCAGCCCTCAACGAGGGGGCCGCTACGAGCAGTACTTC. V gene TRBV14 combines with J gene TRBJ2-7; 7 positions match TRBD1. The CDR3 is 15 amino acids. Per germline, CDR1 SGHDN and CDR2 FVKESK. Germline trimming cut 4 bases from V and 3 bases from J; bases unmatched to any gene: 9.